One and the same sample provided the 27 T cell receptor beta chains below, sequenced in a study of chemoradiotherapy in HPV16-positive cancers. Profiling relied on immunoSEQ multiplex PCR, and the TCRdb table lists in-frame clones only, not all of them. The sample shows over a thousand clones, under 90% of them seen only once. The sample was tumor tissue, taken from a patient who underwent chemoradiotherapy. These receptors were collected from a human donor with HPV-associated anogenital cancer.

The J gene is TRBJ2-3, the V gene TRBV29-1, with no clear D. The V and J ends lost 2 bases and 6 bases respectively, with 9 bases between them. The CDR3 loop spans 12 amino acids. The germline gives CDR1 SQVTM, CDR2 ANQGSEA. For the CDR3, the DNA is TGCAGCGTTGAAAGGAATGGGGATACGCAGTATTTT. Translation gives CSVERNGDTQYF.

J is TRBJ1-5 and V is TRBV27; D possibly corresponds to TRBD1 (5 bases). Germline assignment: CDR1 MNHEY and CDR2 SMNVEV (reference sequence). The ends were cut back, 0 bases at V and 6 bases at J, with 9 bases in the middle. CDR3 length: 14 amino acids. CDR3 sequence reads: CASSLSGVGQPQHF. The DNA of the CDR3 is TGTGCCAGCAGTTTATCAGGGGTTGGTCAGCCCCAGCATTTT.

V and J are TRBV5-6 and TRBJ1-2; D remains ambiguous. Germline CDR1 SGHDT, CDR2 YYEEEE. This CDR3 contains 13 residues. With 2 bases removed from V and 7 bases from J, the gap between germline ends came to 12 bases. CDR3 residues: CASSFGDKFGYTF. As DNA, the CDR3 is TGTGCCAGCAGCTTCGGAGACAAATTTGGCTACACCTTC.

The chain is built from TRBV7-3 and TRBJ1-2; D gene ambiguous. V dropped 1 base and J dropped 14 bases, with 20 bases sitting between them. This CDR3 has 14 amino acids. Germline V gene data show CDR1 as SGHTA and CDR2 as FQGTGA. For the CDR3, the DNA is TGTGCCAGCAGCTTAATTACGGACCCTACGCTTCTGACCTTC. Residues: CASSLITDPTLLTF.

The chain combines TRBV19 with TRBJ2-3, with TRBD1 matching over 8 bases. Germline lookup yields CDR1 LNHDA and CDR2 SQIVND (reference sequence). This CDR3 has 14 amino acids. The V segment lost 5 bases and the J segment 4 bases; nucleotides outside the gene matches: 5. CDR3 DNA sequence: TGTGCCAGTAGTCAGGGGGCGATGGCAGATACGCAGTATTTT. Translated, it gives CASSQGAMADTQYF.

The J gene is TRBJ2-5, the V gene TRBV9; no firm D call. From germline, CDR1 is SGDLS and CDR2 YYNGEE. The length of the CDR3 is 13 residues. Between the trimmed V and J ends, which lost 1 base and 5 bases, there was a span of 9 bases. This CDR3 is CASSVQVGETQYF. The CDR3 DNA is TGTGCCAGCAGCGTACAAGTGGGGGAGACCCAGTACTTC.

This clone occurred once. The V and J genes are TRBV11-2 and TRBJ1-1; D unclear. Trimming left V 3 bases short and J 4 bases short, with 12 bases between. CDR3 length: 14 amino acids. CDR1 and CDR2 (germline): SGHAT, FQNNGV. In DNA form, the CDR3 reads TGTGCCAGCAGCTTTGTACCGGGAGGCACTGAAGCTTTCTTT. Encoded protein: CASSFVPGGTEAFF.

This rearrangement joins TRBV28 to TRBJ2-1, with 10 bases identical to TRBD1. The ends lost 3 bases at V and 6 bases at J; junction bases unmatched: 5. This CDR3 contains 15 residues. Germline V lookup: CDR1 MDHEN, CDR2 SYDVKM. The CDR3: CASSFGTGEINEQFF. In nucleotides, the CDR3 is TGTGCCAGCAGTTTTGGGACAGGGGAGATCAATGAGCAGTTCTTC.

The sample holds one count of this clone. The gene calls are TRBV18 and TRBJ2-1, with 12 nucleotides matching TRBD2. The CDR3 runs to 15 residues. The V and J ends lost 10 bases and 7 bases, in that order; junction bases with no gene match: 11. Germline CDR1 is KGHSH and CDR2 is LQKENI. CDR3 amino acids: CATSPTSGGRNEQFF. The CDR3 DNA reads as TGTGCCACCTCCCCGACTAGCGGGGGACGGAATGAGCAGTTCTTC.

This chain links TRBV9 with TRBJ2-7, with 9 bases matching TRBD1. Germline CDR1 is SGDLS and CDR2 is YYNGEE. The CDR3 runs to 17 residues. With 3 bases clipped from V and 6 bases from J, the junction kept 16 bases outside the gene matches. The CDR3 is CASSAPETGGGLSEQYF. DNA of the CDR3: TGTGCCAGCAGCGCCCCCGAGACAGGGGGAGGTCTAAGCGAGCAGTACTTC.

V and J are TRBV7-9 and TRBJ2-5, with TRBD2 matching over 13 bases. Trimming at V came to 1 base and at J to 5 bases, leaving 1 base not matched to a gene. Germline V CDR1 and CDR2: SEHNR, FQNEAQ (reference sequence). The CDR3 consists of 15 residues. The CDR3 protein is CASSLVGLAGETQYF. The CDR3, as DNA: TGTGCCAGCAGCTTAGTGGGACTAGCGGGGGAGACCCAGTACTTC.

The chain links TRBV2 to TRBJ2-3; the D gene is possibly TRBD2 (6 bases). This CDR3 region has 13 residues. Trimming left V 4 bases short and J 1 base short, with 6 bases between. Germline lookup yields CDR1 SNHLY and CDR2 FYNNEI. CDR3 protein: CASSAGGTDTQYF. Here the CDR3 DNA reads TGTGCCAGCAGTGCGGGGGGCACAGATACGCAGTATTTT. The full variable domain, with the rest looked up from reference TRBV2 and TRBJ2-3, is EPEVTQTPSHQVTQMGQEVILRCVPISNHLYFYWYRQILGQKVEFLVSFYNNEISEKSEIFDDQFSVERPDGSNFTLKIRSTKLEDSAMYFCASSAGGTDTQYFGPGTRLTVL.

In this sample, this clone turned up once. This sequence joins TRBV2 and TRBJ2-3, with D perhaps TRBD1 (5 bases). Trimming removed 7 bases from V and 2 bases from J, with 13 bases in between. The CDR3 loop spans 14 amino acids. Per germline, CDR1 SNHLY and CDR2 FYNNEI. The CDR3 bases are TGTGCCAGCACCCCAGGGTACCCCACAGATACGCAGTATTTT. This codes for CASTPGYPTDTQYF.

The V call is TRBV5-1, the J call TRBJ1-4; a possible D gene is TRBD1 (6 bases). CDR1 and CDR2 from the germline V gene are SGHRS and YFSETQ. V was clipped by 4 bases and J by 0 bases, with 16 bases between them. The CDR3 is 17 residues long. The CDR3 sequence: CASSLTGQTATNEKLFF. The CDR3 DNA is TGCGCCAGCAGCCTGACCGGACAGACCGCAACTAATGAAAAACTGTTTTTT.

DNA of the CDR3: TGCGCCAGCAGCGATCTAGCGGGGGGGCGGGAGACCCAGTACTTC. This translates into CASSDLAGGRETQYF. The chain has TRBV5-1 and TRBJ2-5; the match to TRBD2 covers 12 bases. The junction had 6 bases not matched to a gene; V was cut back by 4 bases and J by 5 bases. Germline CDR1 is SGHRS and CDR2 is YFSETQ. The CDR3 is 15 amino acids.

V and J are TRBV6-1 and TRBJ2-7; D unresolved. CDR1 MNHNS and CDR2 SASEGT come from the germline V gene. The CDR3 loop spans 10 amino acids. Trimming left V 3 bases short and J 3 bases short, with 0 bases between. The CDR3 loop reads CASSDYEQYF. CDR3 nucleotide sequence: TGTGCCAGCAGTGACTACGAGCAGTACTTC.

The chain recombines TRBV6-5 with TRBJ1-5, with TRBD1 matching over 7 bases. This CDR3 has 14 amino acids. CDR1 and CDR2 (germline): MNHEY, SVGAGI. The trim removed 6 bases at V and 3 bases at J, leaving 5 bases unmatched. CDR3 sequence: CASRPGTDNQPQHF. The CDR3 DNA sequence: TGTGCCAGCAGACCGGGGACAGACAATCAGCCCCAGCATTTT.

This clone turned up a few times. The chain employs TRBV4-1 and TRBJ1-1, with D hard to call. The germline V gene encodes CDR1 MGHRA and CDR2 YSYEKL. Deletions cut 3 bases from V and 0 bases from J, with 8 bases between. The CDR3 contains 14 residues. In nucleotides, the CDR3 is TGCGCCAGCAGCCATCCGCCAATGAACACTGAAGCTTTCTTT. It specifies CASSHPPMNTEAFF.

This chain joins TRBV19 and TRBJ1-1; TRBD1 is a possible D gene (6 bases). Per germline, CDR1 LNHDA and CDR2 SQIVND (reference sequence). The CDR3 is made up of 13 amino acids. V was shortened by 3 bases and J by 8 bases, with 13 bases between the two germline ends. DNA for the CDR3: TGTGCCAGTAGTATCGGCCGGGGGCAGGAAGCTTTCTTT. As protein: CASSIGRGQEAFF. The variable domain in full, completed from reference TRBV19 and TRBJ1-1, reads DGGITQSPKYLFRKEGQNVTLSCEQNLNHDAMYWYRQDPGQGLRLIYYSQIVNDFQKGDIAEGYSVSREKKESFPLTVTSAQKNPTAFYLCASSIGRGQEAFFGQGTRLTVV.

The sample holds a few counts of this clone. One junction end disagrees with the germline gene, perhaps due to a read error. The genes are TRBV6-1 and TRBJ1-2, with a tentative D call TRBD1 (5 bases). Per the germline V gene, CDR1 is MNHNS and CDR2 is SASEGT. The CDR3 is made up of 12 amino acids. The CDR3 DNA follows: TGTGCCAGCAGCGAAGAGGTTCGGACACCACTCTTC. Translated: CASSEEVRTPLF.

The chain has TRBV7-9 and TRBJ2-5; D possibly corresponds to TRBD1 (5 bases). V lost 1 base and J 3 bases, leaving 9 bases between the germline ends. Germline assignment: CDR1 SEHNR and CDR2 FQNEAQ (reference sequence). This CDR3 comprises 14 residues. The CDR3 bases are TGTGCCAGCAGCTTAGTTCGCAGGGAAGAGACCCAGTACTTC. It codes for CASSLVRREETQYF.

The V gene is TRBV19, the J gene TRBJ2-1; D is unclear. The germline gives CDR1 LNHDA, CDR2 SQIVND (reference sequence). The CDR3 length is 11 residues. The ends were cut back, 5 bases at V and 8 bases at J, with 7 bases in the middle. The CDR3 DNA reads TGTGCCAGTAGTCACAGCGATGAGCAGTTCTTC. Translated: CASSHSDEQFF.

J is TRBJ2-1 and V is TRBV2; D may correspond to TRBD1 or TRBD2 (5 bases each). Germline CDR1 is SNHLY and CDR2 is FYNNEI. V was clipped by 4 bases and J by 4 bases, with 14 bases between them. The CDR3 has 15 amino acids. CDR3 region: CASSVGTALYNEQFF. The CDR3 coding sequence is TGTGCCAGCAGTGTAGGGACGGCCCTTTACAATGAGCAGTTCTTC.

This chain links TRBV7-2 with TRBJ2-3; D possibly uses TRBD1 or TRBD2 (6 bases each). The CDR3 contains 13 residues. Germline-derived CDR1 and CDR2 are SGHTA and FQGNSA. Trimming stripped 5 bases from V and 10 bases from J, with 16 bases between. The chain's CDR3 is CASSRTRGTPQYF. In DNA, the CDR3 is TGTGCCAGCAGCCGAACGAGGGGGACTCCGCAGTATTTT.

The chain is built from TRBV18 and TRBJ1-4, with a weak D call TRBD1 (5 bases). This CDR3 spans 17 amino acids. The germline V and J ends were trimmed by 6 bases and 4 bases, with 21 bases remaining between them. CDR1 is KGHSH, CDR2 LQKENI, per germline. CDR3 bases: TGTGCCAGCTCCGCAACCCACACCAGGGTTGGTAATGAAAAACTGTTTTTT. Amino acids: CASSATHTRVGNEKLFF.

This chain joins TRBV4-1 and TRBJ2-7; D could derive from TRBD1 or TRBD2 (6 bases each). V lost 1 base, J lost 0 bases, and 19 bases lay in between. The CDR3 has 18 amino acids. From germline, CDR1 is MGHRA and CDR2 YSYEKL. This chain's CDR3 is CASSQAPSGGQGSYEQYF. CDR3 coding DNA: TGCGCCAGCAGCCAAGCCCCCTCTGGGGGGCAGGGCTCCTACGAGCAGTACTTC.

This chain links TRBV6-5 with TRBJ2-7; maybe TRBD1 (6 bases). V lost 4 bases and J lost 4, with 11 bases in between. Germline CDR1 and CDR2: MNHEY and SVGAGI. The CDR3 covers 13 residues. CDR3 protein: CASSFGTGYEQYF. The CDR3 DNA reads as TGTGCCAGCAGTTTCGGAACAGGGTACGAGCAGTACTTC.